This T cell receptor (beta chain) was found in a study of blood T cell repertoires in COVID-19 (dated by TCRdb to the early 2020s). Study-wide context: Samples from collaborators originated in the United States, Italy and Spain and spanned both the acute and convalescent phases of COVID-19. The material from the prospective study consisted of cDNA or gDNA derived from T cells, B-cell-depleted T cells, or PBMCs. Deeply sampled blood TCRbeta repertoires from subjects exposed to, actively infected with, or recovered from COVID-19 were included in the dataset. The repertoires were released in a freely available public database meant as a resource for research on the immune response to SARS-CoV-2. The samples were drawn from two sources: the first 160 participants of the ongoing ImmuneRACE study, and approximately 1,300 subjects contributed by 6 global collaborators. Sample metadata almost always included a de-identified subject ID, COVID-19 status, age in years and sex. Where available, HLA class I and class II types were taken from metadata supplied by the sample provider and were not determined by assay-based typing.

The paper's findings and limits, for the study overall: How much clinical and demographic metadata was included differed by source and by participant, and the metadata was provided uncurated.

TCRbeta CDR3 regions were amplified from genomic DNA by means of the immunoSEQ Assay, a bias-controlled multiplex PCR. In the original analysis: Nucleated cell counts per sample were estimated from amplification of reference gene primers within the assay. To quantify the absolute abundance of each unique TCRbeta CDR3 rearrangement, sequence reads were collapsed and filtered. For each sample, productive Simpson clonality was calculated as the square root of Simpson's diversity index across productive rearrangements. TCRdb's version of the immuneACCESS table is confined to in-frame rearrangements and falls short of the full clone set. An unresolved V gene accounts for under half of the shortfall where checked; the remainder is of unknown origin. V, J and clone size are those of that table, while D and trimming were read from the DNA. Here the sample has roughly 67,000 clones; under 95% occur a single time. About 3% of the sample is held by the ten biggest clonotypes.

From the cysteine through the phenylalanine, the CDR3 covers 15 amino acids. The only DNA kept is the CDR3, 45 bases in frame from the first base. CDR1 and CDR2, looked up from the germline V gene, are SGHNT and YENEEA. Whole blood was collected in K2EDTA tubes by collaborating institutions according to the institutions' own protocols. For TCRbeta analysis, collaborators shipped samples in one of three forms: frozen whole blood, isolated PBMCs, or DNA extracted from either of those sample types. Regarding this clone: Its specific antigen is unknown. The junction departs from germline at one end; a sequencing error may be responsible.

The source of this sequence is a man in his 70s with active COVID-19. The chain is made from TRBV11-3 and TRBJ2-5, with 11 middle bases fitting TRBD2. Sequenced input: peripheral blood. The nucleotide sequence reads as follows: TGTGCCAGCACCTTAGCGGGGGGGGTACAAGAGACCCAGTACTTC. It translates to CASTLAGGVQETQYF.